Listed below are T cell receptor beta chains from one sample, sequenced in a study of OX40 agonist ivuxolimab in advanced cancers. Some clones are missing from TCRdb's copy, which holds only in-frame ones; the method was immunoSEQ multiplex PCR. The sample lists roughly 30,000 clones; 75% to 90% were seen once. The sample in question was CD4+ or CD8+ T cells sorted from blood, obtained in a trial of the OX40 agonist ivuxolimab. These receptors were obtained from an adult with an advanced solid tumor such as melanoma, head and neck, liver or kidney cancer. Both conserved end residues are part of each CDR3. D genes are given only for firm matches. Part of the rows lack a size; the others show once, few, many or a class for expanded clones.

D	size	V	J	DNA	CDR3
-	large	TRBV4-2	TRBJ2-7	TGTGCCAGCAGCCAAGGGACATCCCCCTACGAGCAGTACTTC	CASSQGTSPYEQYF
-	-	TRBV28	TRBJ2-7	TGTGCCAGCAGTTTCTCAGCGGACGAGCAGTACTTC	CASSFSADEQYF
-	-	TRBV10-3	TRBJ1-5	TGTGCCATCAGTGAGTCAGTGGGGGGCCAATATAGCAATCAGCCCCAGCATTTT	CAISESVGGQYSNQPQHF
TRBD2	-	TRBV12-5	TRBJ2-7	TGTGCTAGTGCCCCCGGGACTAGGGTGTACGAGCAGTACTTC	CASAPGTRVYEQYF
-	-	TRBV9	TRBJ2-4	TGTGCCAGCAGCGTAGGCGGCCTCAAAAACATTCAGTACTTC	CASSVGGLKNIQYF
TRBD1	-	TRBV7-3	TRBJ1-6	TGTGCCAGCAGCTTACACCCGGGACAGCTACCCCTCCACTTT	CASSLHPGQLPLHF
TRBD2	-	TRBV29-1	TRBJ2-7	TGCAGCGCTTTTAGCGGGACGACCTTCTACGAGCAGTACTTC	CSAFSGTTFYEQYF
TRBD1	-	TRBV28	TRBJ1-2	TGTGCCAGCAGGAAACCGTCAGGACAGGGGCTTAACTATGGCTACACCTTC	CASRKPSGQGLNYGYTF
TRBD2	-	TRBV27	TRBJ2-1	TGTGCCAGCGGCGCACTAGCGGGAGATTCTGAGCAGTTCTTC	CASGALAGDSEQFF
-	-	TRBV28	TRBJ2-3	TGTGCCAGCAGTTCGGGGGTGCGGGGTCGCACAGATACGCAGTATTTT	CASSSGVRGRTDTQYF
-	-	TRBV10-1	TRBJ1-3	TGCGCCAGCAGATCAGGACAGTGGTACGGAAACACCATATATTTT	CASRSGQWYGNTIYF
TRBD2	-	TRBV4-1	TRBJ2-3	TGCGCCAGCAGCCAGGGGGGGGATACGCAGTATTTT	CASSQGGDTQYF
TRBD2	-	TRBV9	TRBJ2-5	TGTGCCAGCAGCACCGGACAGCGTCCCGGGACTAGCGGGAGTCTGTGGTGGGAGACCCAGTACTTC	CASSTGQRPGTSGSLWWETQYF
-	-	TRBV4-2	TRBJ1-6	TGTGCCAGCAGCCGCCCACAGGGTTTAAGGGGTCCCCTCCACTTT	CASSRPQGLRGPLHF
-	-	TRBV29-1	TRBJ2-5	TGCAGCGTTGACGGGACAATTTTGGAGACCCAGTACTTC	CSVDGTILETQYF
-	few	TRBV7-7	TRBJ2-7	TGTGCTAGCAGCTTAGCGTCATCCCCCCACGAGCAGTACTTC	CASSLASSPHEQYF
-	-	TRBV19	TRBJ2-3	TGTGCCAGTAGTAAAGTGGGTTCGAGTGTCAATACGCAGTATTTT	CASSKVGSSVNTQYF
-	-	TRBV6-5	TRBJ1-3	TGTGCCAGCAGTTCCTCCGGGGGATCTGGAAACACCATATATTTT	CASSSSGGSGNTIYF
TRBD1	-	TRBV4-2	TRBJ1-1	TGTGCCACCATCAAAGGGGGCTGGGCTTTCTTT	CATIKGGWAFF
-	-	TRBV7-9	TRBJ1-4	TGTGCCAGCAGCTTAGAAGGGGACGAAAAACTGTTTTTT	CASSLEGDEKLFF
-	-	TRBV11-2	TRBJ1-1	TGTGCCAGCAGCATAACGTACACTGAAGCTTTCTTT	CASSITYTEAFF
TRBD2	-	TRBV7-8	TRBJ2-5	TGTGCCAGCAGCTTAGTACTAGCGGCCCAAGAGACCCAGTACTTC	CASSLVLAAQETQYF
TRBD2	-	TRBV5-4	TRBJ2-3	TGTGCCAGCAGCATACCTAGCGGGGGGCGCACAGATACGCAGTATTTT	CASSIPSGGRTDTQYF
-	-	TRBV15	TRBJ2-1	TGTGCCACCACGGGCGGACGGTTCAATGAGCAGTTCTTC	CATTGGRFNEQFF
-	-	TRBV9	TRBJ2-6	TGTGCCAGCAGCTTTCCGGGTCTGATCCTGACTTTC	CASSFPGLILTF
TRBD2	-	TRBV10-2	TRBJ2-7	TGCGCCAGCAGTGAAAGGGCGGGAGGGGCCTACGAGCAGTACTTC	CASSERAGGAYEQYF
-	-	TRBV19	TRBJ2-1	TGTGCCAGTAGCCTGCAGCCCCTTGGGGACAATGAGCAGTTCTTC	CASSLQPLGDNEQFF
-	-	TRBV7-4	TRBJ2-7	TGTGCCAGCAGCTTTTGGGACGACAGGTCCTACGAGCAGTACTTC	CASSFWDDRSYEQYF
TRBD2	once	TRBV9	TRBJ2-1	TGTGCCAGCAGCGTAGCTAGCGGGGGGTTCGATGAGCAGTTCTTC	CASSVASGGFDEQFF
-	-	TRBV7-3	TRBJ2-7	TGTGCCAGCAGCTTAAGCAGGGGCTACGAGCAGTACTTC	CASSLSRGYEQYF
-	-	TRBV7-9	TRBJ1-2	TGTGCCAGCAGCCCGCCCAGGGTTTTGGGCTACACCTTC	CASSPPRVLGYTF
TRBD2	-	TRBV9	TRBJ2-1	TGTGCCAGCAGAGATTTATTGCGGGAGGGAGTATACAATGAGCAGTTCTTC	CASRDLLREGVYNEQFF
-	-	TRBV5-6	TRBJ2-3	TGTGCCAGCAGCTTGAGGGCCACAGATACGCAGTATTTT	CASSLRATDTQYF
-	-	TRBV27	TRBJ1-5	TGTGCCAGCAGTTTTCTTCCGTCGAGCAATCAGCCCCAGCATTTT	CASSFLPSSNQPQHF
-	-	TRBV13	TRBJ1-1	TGTGCCAGCAGCTTAAACGGGTTCGACACTGAAGCTTTCTTT	CASSLNGFDTEAFF
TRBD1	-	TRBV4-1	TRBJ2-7	TGCGCCAGCAGCCAAGATAGTGCCCGGACAGGACGGTACTTC	CASSQDSARTGRYF
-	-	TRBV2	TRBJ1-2	TGTGCCAGCAGGATCAGGAGCTATGGCTACACCTTC	CASRIRSYGYTF
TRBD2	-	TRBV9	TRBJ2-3	TGTGCCAGCAATAGCGGGACACCCCGCGGTACGCAGTATTTT	CASNSGTPRGTQYF
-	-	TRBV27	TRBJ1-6	TGTGCCAGCAGTTTATCGTTTTTCGCCTGGGCCGGAGGGGATAATTCACCCCTCCACTTT	CASSLSFFAWAGGDNSPLHF